The rows below give T cell receptor beta chains drawn from one sample of a study of blood T cell repertoires in COVID-19. Sequencing used immunoSEQ multiplex PCR; TCRdb keeps in-frame clones, though not all of them. The sample shows 180,000 or so clones, 70% to 90% of them seen only once. Sequencing used peripheral blood. These receptors were taken from a man between 60 and 70 years old with acute or convalescent COVID-19. Both conserved end residues are part of each CDR3. The D gene is left open where the match is weak. Rows may omit the clone size; those that give it use once, few, many or a size class.

J gene: TRBJ2-7; V gene: TRBV2; D gene: TRBD1; clone size: NA; CDR3 protein: CASSEMDRGREQYF; CDR3 DNA: TGTGCCAGCAGCGAAATGGACAGGGGGCGAGAGCAGTACTTC
J gene: TRBJ1-2; V gene: TRBV27; D gene: NA; clone size: NA; CDR3 protein: CASSLLGGTSVANYGYTF; CDR3 DNA: TGTGCCAGCAGTTTATTGGGGGGAACGTCAGTGGCTAACTATGGCTACACCTTC
J gene: TRBJ2-3; V gene: TRBV5-6; D gene: NA; clone size: NA; CDR3 protein: CASSAQIGTDTQYF; CDR3 DNA: TGTGCCAGCAGCGCTCAGATCGGGACAGATACGCAGTATTTT
J gene: TRBJ2-2; V gene: TRBV10-3; D gene: TRBD2; clone size: NA; CDR3 protein: CAISESPLAENTGELFF; CDR3 DNA: TGTGCCATCAGTGAGTCCCCACTAGCGGAGAACACCGGGGAGCTGTTTTTT
J gene: TRBJ2-3; V gene: TRBV4-1; D gene: NA; clone size: once; CDR3 protein: CASSLGGRGSDTQYF; CDR3 DNA: TGCGCCAGCAGCCTAGGGGGTAGGGGGTCAGATACGCAGTATTTT
J gene: TRBJ1-2; V gene: TRBV5-1; D gene: TRBD1; clone size: NA; CDR3 protein: CASSSTGGANYGYTF; CDR3 DNA: TGCGCCAGCAGCTCGACAGGGGGAGCTAACTATGGCTACACCTTC
J gene: TRBJ2-1; V gene: TRBV5-1; D gene: NA; clone size: NA; CDR3 protein: CASSFLGSSGNEQFF; CDR3 DNA: TGCGCCAGCAGCTTCCTCGGGTCCTCGGGCAATGAGCAGTTCTTC
J gene: TRBJ2-2; V gene: TRBV29-1; D gene: NA; clone size: NA; CDR3 protein: CSALGGALTGELFF; CDR3 DNA: TGCAGCGCGTTAGGGGGGGCGTTGACCGGGGAGCTGTTTTTT
J gene: TRBJ2-2; V gene: TRBV2; D gene: NA; clone size: NA; CDR3 protein: CASRSGTGVTGELFF; CDR3 DNA: TGTGCCAGCAGGTCCGGGACTGGGGTCACCGGGGAGCTGTTTTTT
J gene: TRBJ2-2; V gene: TRBV7-9; D gene: TRBD2; clone size: NA; CDR3 protein: CASSPRGLAGTGELFF; CDR3 DNA: TGTGCCAGCAGCCCCCGGGGACTAGCGGGGACCGGGGAGCTGTTTTTT
J gene: TRBJ1-2; V gene: TRBV5-1; D gene: NA; clone size: NA; CDR3 protein: CASSVEMDYGYTF; CDR3 DNA: TGCGCCAGCAGCGTTGAGATGGACTATGGCTACACCTTC
J gene: TRBJ2-1; V gene: TRBV27; D gene: TRBD2; clone size: NA; CDR3 protein: CASSTSGRFNEQFF; CDR3 DNA: TGTGCCAGCAGTACTAGCGGGAGGTTTAATGAGCAGTTCTTC
J gene: TRBJ2-1; V gene: TRBV28; D gene: TRBD2; clone size: many; CDR3 protein: CASSYPYGGITYNEQFF; CDR3 DNA: TGTGCCAGCAGTTACCCGTACGGGGGGATAACCTACAATGAGCAGTTCTTC
J gene: TRBJ2-4; V gene: TRBV3-1/TRBV3-2; D gene: NA; clone size: NA; CDR3 protein: CASSQRDGKNIQYF; CDR3 DNA: TGTGCCAGCAGCCAAAGAGATGGCAAAAACATTCAGTACTTC
J gene: TRBJ1-2; V gene: TRBV4-1; D gene: NA; clone size: NA; CDR3 protein: CASSQEGRAYGYTF; CDR3 DNA: TGCGCCAGCAGCCAAGAGGGCAGGGCCTATGGCTACACCTTC
J gene: TRBJ1-2; V gene: TRBV4-1; D gene: NA; clone size: NA; CDR3 protein: CASSQDRARGYTF; CDR3 DNA: TGCGCCAGCAGCCAAGACAGGGCACGGGGCTACACCTTC
J gene: TRBJ1-2; V gene: TRBV24-1; D gene: TRBD1; clone size: NA; CDR3 protein: CATSETGTGEFDGYTF; CDR3 DNA: TGTGCCACCAGTGAAACCGGGACAGGGGAGTTCGACGGCTACACCTTC
J gene: TRBJ1-5; V gene: TRBV28; D gene: TRBD1; clone size: NA; CDR3 protein: CASRPGTGGQPQHF; CDR3 DNA: TGTGCCAGCAGGCCCGGGACAGGGGGACAGCCCCAGCATTTT
J gene: TRBJ2-1; V gene: TRBV6-6; D gene: NA; clone size: NA; CDR3 protein: CASSDPPGNEQFF; CDR3 DNA: TGTGCCAGCAGCGACCCGCCAGGGAATGAGCAGTTCTTC
J gene: TRBJ1-2; V gene: TRBV27; D gene: TRBD1; clone size: NA; CDR3 protein: CASSLFYLAAGQGRGNYGYTF; CDR3 DNA: TGTGCCAGCAGTTTATTCTATCTCGCCGCCGGACAGGGGCGGGGAAACTATGGCTACACCTTC
J gene: TRBJ2-1; V gene: TRBV24-1; D gene: TRBD2; clone size: NA; CDR3 protein: CTTSDERGEFYNEQFF; CDR3 DNA: TGTACCACCAGTGATGAGCGGGGGGAGTTTTACAATGAGCAGTTCTTC
J gene: TRBJ2-5; V gene: TRBV15; D gene: NA; clone size: NA; CDR3 protein: CATSRGSGGGETQYF; CDR3 DNA: TGTGCCACCAGCAGAGGGTCTGGGGGAGGAGAGACCCAGTACTTC
J gene: TRBJ1-1; V gene: TRBV9; D gene: NA; clone size: NA; CDR3 protein: CASSASSMNTEAFF; CDR3 DNA: TGTGCCAGCAGCGCATCTTCTATGAACACTGAAGCTTTCTTT
J gene: TRBJ2-7; V gene: TRBV5-1; D gene: TRBD2; clone size: NA; CDR3 protein: CASSLGLAGDGEQYF; CDR3 DNA: TGCGCCAGCAGCTTGGGTCTAGCGGGAGATGGTGAGCAGTACTTC
J gene: TRBJ2-1; V gene: TRBV9; D gene: TRBD2; clone size: NA; CDR3 protein: CASSVGRLAGVNEQFF; CDR3 DNA: TGTGCCAGCAGCGTAGGGCGACTAGCGGGAGTAAATGAGCAGTTCTTC
J gene: TRBJ1-5; V gene: TRBV28; D gene: NA; clone size: NA; CDR3 protein: CASSGTINQPQHF; CDR3 DNA: TGTGCCAGCAGCGGGACAATCAATCAGCCCCAGCATTTT
J gene: TRBJ2-6; V gene: TRBV29-1; D gene: TRBD1; clone size: NA; CDR3 protein: CSVDGQGRSGANVLTF; CDR3 DNA: TGCAGCGTAGACGGACAGGGGAGATCTGGGGCCAACGTCCTGACTTTC
J gene: TRBJ1-6; V gene: TRBV2; D gene: TRBD1; clone size: few; CDR3 protein: CASSSGQGNSPLHF; CDR3 DNA: TGTGCCAGCAGCTCGGGACAGGGAAATTCACCCCTCCACTTT
J gene: TRBJ1-5; V gene: TRBV28; D gene: NA; clone size: NA; CDR3 protein: CASSLGQNNQPQHF; CDR3 DNA: TGTGCCAGCAGTTTAGGGCAGAACAATCAGCCCCAGCATTTT
J gene: TRBJ2-3; V gene: TRBV28; D gene: NA; clone size: NA; CDR3 protein: CASSLQRRGDTQYF; CDR3 DNA: TGTGCCAGCAGCCTACAGCGCCGGGGAGATACGCAGTATTTT
J gene: TRBJ2-7; V gene: TRBV5-1; D gene: TRBD2; clone size: once; CDR3 protein: CASREPGLAGVEQYF; CDR3 DNA: TGCGCCAGCAGGGAGCCGGGACTAGCGGGAGTTGAGCAGTACTTC
J gene: TRBJ1-5; V gene: TRBV14; D gene: TRBD1; clone size: few; CDR3 protein: CASSKQGNQPQHF; CDR3 DNA: TGTGCCAGCAGCAAACAGGGGAATCAGCCCCAGCATTTT
J gene: TRBJ2-3; V gene: TRBV30; D gene: NA; clone size: NA; CDR3 protein: CAWSSNTDTQYF; CDR3 DNA: TGTGCCTGGAGTTCCAACACAGATACGCAGTATTTT
J gene: TRBJ2-1; V gene: TRBV24-1; D gene: NA; clone size: NA; CDR3 protein: CATSGDYRTIGNEQFF; CDR3 DNA: TGTGCCACCAGTGGAGACTATAGGACTATTGGGAATGAGCAGTTCTTC
J gene: TRBJ1-2; V gene: TRBV2; D gene: NA; clone size: few; CDR3 protein: CARKAGWNYGYTF; CDR3 DNA: TGTGCCCGGAAGGCAGGGTGGAACTATGGCTACACCTTC
J gene: TRBJ1-2; V gene: TRBV10-2; D gene: NA; clone size: many; CDR3 protein: CASSLSFTPNYGYTF; CDR3 DNA: TGCGCCAGCAGCCTGAGCTTCACCCCGAACTATGGCTACACCTTC
J gene: TRBJ2-7; V gene: TRBV11-2; D gene: NA; clone size: NA; CDR3 protein: CASSLGRAGQRAYEQYF; CDR3 DNA: TGTGCCAGCAGCTTAGGTCGTGCCGGACAAAGGGCTTACGAGCAGTACTTC
J gene: TRBJ1-2; V gene: TRBV5-1; D gene: NA; clone size: NA; CDR3 protein: CASSPWVSSATIDGYTF; CDR3 DNA: TGCGCCAGCAGCCCCTGGGTTAGCTCGGCTACTATAGATGGCTACACCTTC
J gene: TRBJ1-5; V gene: TRBV7-2; D gene: TRBD1; clone size: NA; CDR3 protein: CASSFGPGQELYSNQPQHF; CDR3 DNA: TGTGCCAGCAGCTTTGGACCGGGACAGGAGCTGTATAGCAATCAGCCCCAGCATTTT
J gene: TRBJ1-1; V gene: TRBV7-2; D gene: NA; clone size: NA; CDR3 protein: CASSLVSGLNTEAFF; CDR3 DNA: TGTGCCAGCAGCTTAGTGAGCGGGCTGAACACTGAAGCTTTCTTT
J gene: TRBJ2-1; V gene: TRBV24-1; D gene: TRBD2; clone size: NA; CDR3 protein: CATGVTSGIYNEQFF; CDR3 DNA: TGTGCCACCGGGGTGACTAGCGGAATCTACAATGAGCAGTTCTTC
J gene: TRBJ1-2; V gene: TRBV10-3; D gene: NA; clone size: NA; CDR3 protein: CAISRQEANYGYTF; CDR3 DNA: TGTGCCATCAGTCGACAGGAGGCTAACTATGGCTACACCTTC
J gene: TRBJ2-3; V gene: TRBV2; D gene: NA; clone size: NA; CDR3 protein: CASSRDTDSTDTQYF; CDR3 DNA: TGTGCCAGCAGCCGGGACACCGATAGCACAGATACGCAGTATTTT
J gene: TRBJ2-1; V gene: TRBV14; D gene: TRBD2; clone size: NA; CDR3 protein: CASGAGARREQFF; CDR3 DNA: TGTGCCAGCGGGGCGGGAGCCAGGCGGGAGCAGTTCTTC
J gene: TRBJ2-7; V gene: TRBV11-2; D gene: TRBD2; clone size: few; CDR3 protein: CASSSWTSGDSSYEQYF; CDR3 DNA: TGTGCCAGCAGCTCTTGGACTAGCGGGGATAGCTCCTACGAGCAGTACTTC
J gene: TRBJ1-1; V gene: TRBV19; D gene: TRBD1; clone size: once; CDR3 protein: CASASPGGTNTEAFF; CDR3 DNA: TGTGCCAGTGCTAGCCCAGGGGGGACGAACACTGAAGCTTTCTTT
J gene: TRBJ1-3; V gene: TRBV29-1; D gene: NA; clone size: NA; CDR3 protein: CSVAGSSGNTIYF; CDR3 DNA: TGCAGCGTCGCGGGCTCCTCTGGAAACACCATATATTTT
J gene: TRBJ1-2; V gene: TRBV6-6; D gene: TRBD1; clone size: NA; CDR3 protein: CASSYSPGGSYGYTF; CDR3 DNA: TGTGCCAGCAGTTACTCCCCAGGGGGCAGCTATGGCTACACCTTC
J gene: TRBJ1-5; V gene: TRBV18; D gene: NA; clone size: NA; CDR3 protein: CASSPDSGNQPQHF; CDR3 DNA: TGTGCCAGCTCTCCTGACAGCGGCAATCAGCCCCAGCATTTT
J gene: TRBJ2-7; V gene: TRBV4-1; D gene: TRBD1; clone size: many; CDR3 protein: CASSQVDRDNEQYF; CDR3 DNA: TGCGCCAGCAGCCAAGTAGACAGGGATAACGAGCAGTACTTC
J gene: TRBJ2-7; V gene: TRBV11-2; D gene: TRBD2; clone size: NA; CDR3 protein: CASSFGGRPYEQYF; CDR3 DNA: TGTGCCAGCAGCTTCGGCGGGAGACCCTACGAGCAGTACTTC
J gene: TRBJ2-2; V gene: TRBV5-1; D gene: NA; clone size: few; CDR3 protein: CASSLVRQGTGELFF; CDR3 DNA: TGCGCCAGCAGCTTGGTCCGCCAGGGCACCGGGGAGCTGTTTTTT